Below, 15 T cell receptor beta chains from the same sample are listed, as sequenced in a study of neoadjuvant nivolumab and ipilimumab in lung cancer. The table came from immunoSEQ multiplex PCR; TCRdb's copy has only in-frame clones and leaves some out. This sample has roughly 14,000 clones, with less than 75% found just once. Sequenced here: peripheral blood, sampled after neoadjuvant nivolumab, alone or with ipilimumab, at or shortly before surgery. The receptor source for this set is an adult with non-small cell lung cancer.

This chain uses TRBV11-3 with TRBJ1-3; D is unresolved. This CDR3 contains 14 residues. Per the germline V gene, CDR1 is SGHNT and CDR2 is YENEEA. V was cut by 3 bases and J by 4 bases, with 10 bases left in between. The DNA of the CDR3 is TGTGCCAGCAGCTTTGGAGGGATCGGAAACACCATATATTTT. Its translation is CASSFGGIGNTIYF.

Many counts were recorded for this clone. The DNA for the CDR3 is TGTGCCAGCAGTTCCGGGGGGAGGGAACAGCCCCAGCATTTT. Protein sequence: CASSSGGREQPQHF. The rearrangement uses TRBV6-6 and TRBJ1-5; D perhaps matches TRBD1 (5 bases). Germline V lookup: CDR1 MNHNY, CDR2 SVGAGI (reference sequence). The V end lost 4 bases, the J end lost 7 bases, and 14 bases lay between the germline ends. CDR3 size: 14 residues.

The chain combines TRBV30 with TRBJ1-2, with D unclear. The CDR3 is 15 amino acids. V gave up 2 bases and J gave up 5 bases, with 18 bases separating them. Looked up from germline, CDR1 is GTSNPN and CDR2 is SVGIG (reference sequence). This chain's CDR3 is CAWSREGTIVYGYTF. The CDR3 bases are TGTGCCTGGAGTAGAGAGGGAACAATTGTTTATGGCTACACCTTC.

The chain is built from TRBV18 and TRBJ2-7, with 11 bases fitting TRBD2. Germline CDR1 reads KGHSH; CDR2 reads LQKENI. The J segment lost 5 bases and the V segment lost 2 bases, leaving 5 bases of the junction unmatched. The CDR3 contains 15 residues. The CDR3 is CASSPTSGSMHEQYF. CDR3 DNA sequence: TGTGCCAGCTCACCAACTAGCGGGAGTATGCACGAGCAGTACTTC.

This clone was counted only a few times. V usage is TRBV29-1 and J usage is TRBJ1-5; no clear D. With 4 bases removed from V and 2 bases from J, the gap between germline ends came to 6 bases. Germline V gene sequence: CDR1 SQVTM, CDR2 ANQGSEA. There are 12 residues in the CDR3. CDR3 region: CSVGTGNQPQHF. The DNA for the CDR3 is TGCAGCGTTGGGACCGGCAATCAGCCCCAGCATTTT.

The rearrangement links TRBV9 to TRBJ2-2; 7 nucleotides match TRBD2. The CDR3 is made up of 15 amino acids. Germline CDR1 reads SGDLS; CDR2 reads YYNGEE. The ends lost 4 bases at V and 1 base at J; junction bases unmatched: 4. The CDR3 coding sequence is TGTGCCAGCAGCCCTAGCGGAGGGAACACCGGGGAGCTGTTTTTT. Protein sequence: CASSPSGGNTGELFF.

The chain is built from TRBV5-1 and TRBJ1-5, with 12 bases fitting TRBD1. Germline V gene sequence: CDR1 SGHRS, CDR2 YFSETQ. This CDR3 is built from 16 residues. V was pared by 4 bases and J by 5 bases, with 7 bases of the junction left unmatched. CDR3: CASSEMGQGADQPQHF. The CDR3, as DNA: TGCGCCAGCAGCGAAATGGGACAGGGGGCTGATCAGCCCCAGCATTTT.

This rearrangement joins TRBV5-1 to TRBJ2-5; possible D gene TRBD1, 5 bases. The CDR3 consists of 14 residues. Germline values: CDR1 SGHRS, CDR2 YFSETQ. Trimming took 5 bases from V and 1 from J, leaving 12 bases between them. CDR3 bases: TGCGCCAGCAGAGACGGACATTTCCAAGAGACCCAGTACTTC. Its translation: CASRDGHFQETQYF.

The chain recombines TRBV6-5 with TRBJ2-7; TRBD1 matches 9 bases. CDR1 and CDR2 (germline): MNHEY, SVGAGI. V was pared by 0 bases and J by 3 bases, with 0 bases of the junction left unmatched. The CDR3 is 14 residues long. CDR3 in amino acids: CASSYSTGGYEQYF. CDR3 in DNA: TGTGCCAGCAGTTACTCGACAGGGGGCTACGAGCAGTACTTC.

The chain combines TRBV6-5 with TRBJ2-7; D ambiguous. V was clipped by 3 bases and J by 5 bases, with 5 bases between them. The germline V gene encodes CDR1 MNHEY and CDR2 SVGAGI. This CDR3 spans 11 amino acids. The CDR3 here is CASSYFDEQYF. CDR3 sequence (DNA): TGTGCCAGCAGTTATTTTGACGAGCAGTACTTC.

V usage is TRBV6-5 and J usage is TRBJ2-2; D call uncertain. Trimming took 6 bases from V and 4 from J, leaving 15 bases between them. In germline, CDR1 is MNHEY, CDR2 SVGAGI. There are 15 residues in the CDR3. The CDR3 sequence: CASRQGHAGTGELFF. The CDR3 region has the DNA TGTGCCAGCAGGCAAGGGCATGCCGGCACCGGGGAGCTGTTTTTT.

The rearrangement joins TRBV2 to TRBJ2-1; 11 nucleotides line up with TRBD2. From germline, CDR1 is SNHLY and CDR2 FYNNEI. The CDR3 spans 15 residues. V was clipped by 5 bases and J by 7 bases; unmatched bases: 7. The CDR3 DNA reads as TGTGCCAGCAGTCCGCAGGGACTAGCGGAAAATGAGCAGTTCTTC. Translated, it gives CASSPQGLAENEQFF.

This clone came up a few times. V is TRBV18 and J is TRBJ2-5; D gene uncertain. Per the germline V gene, CDR1 is KGHSH and CDR2 is LQKENI. The CDR3 contains 13 residues. The V end was cut by 5 bases, the J end by 3 bases, with 10 bases between. The CDR3 DNA follows: TGTGCCAGCTCATCCCTTTCTAAAGAGACCCAGTACTTC. It codes for CASSSLSKETQYF.

A single count supports this clone. This chain connects TRBV14 to TRBJ2-3, with D possibly being TRBD1 or TRBD2 (6 bases each). Germline V gene sequence: CDR1 SGHDN, CDR2 FVKESK. Trimming took off 5 bases at V and 4 bases at J, with 19 bases between the two ends. The CDR3 loop spans 16 amino acids. The CDR3 DNA follows: TGTGCCAGCAGCACACTTACAGGGACTTCCGCAGATACGCAGTATTTT. Amino acid sequence: CASSTLTGTSADTQYF.

The chain combines TRBV18 with TRBJ1-2, with D possibly matching TRBD1 (6 bases). There are 14 residues in the CDR3. Looked up from germline, CDR1 is KGHSH and CDR2 is LQKENI. Trimming left V 3 bases short and J 0 bases short, with 8 bases between. The CDR3 spells CASSPSGANYGYTF. CDR3 nucleotide sequence: TGTGCCAGCTCACCCTCAGGGGCTAACTATGGCTACACCTTC.